The 22 T cell receptor beta chains listed next were all sequenced from one sample in a study of beta chain features in type 1 diabetes. The entirety of the isolated RNA underwent reverse transcription, so expressed TCRB transcripts were sequenced. Measured with immunoSEQ multiplex PCR; TCRdb has only the in-frame clones, and not every one. The sample lists just over 600,000 clones, roughly 15% seen once, with under 0.095% in the top ten. Specimen: naive CD4+ T cells from blood. The receptors come from a man aged 18 to 35 in good health.

This clone occurred a few times. The V gene is TRBV11-2, the J gene TRBJ1-5; perhaps TRBD1 as D (5 bases). There are 16 residues in the CDR3. Germline V lookup: CDR1 SGHAT, CDR2 FQNNGV. V dropped 2 bases and J dropped 4 bases, with 15 bases sitting between them. The CDR3 nucleotides are TGTGCCAGCAGCTTATTACGGCAGGGACGAAATCAGCCCCAGCATTTT. Its protein product is CASSLLRQGRNQPQHF.

This clone was detected a few times. The rearrangement uses TRBV2 and TRBJ2-5; D perhaps matches TRBD2 (6 bases). CDR1 SNHLY and CDR2 FYNNEI come from the germline V gene. Trimming left V 6 bases short and J 3 bases short, with 17 bases between. CDR3 size: 15 residues. CDR3 protein: CASSQEGLDEETQYF. The CDR3 DNA is TGTGCCAGCAGCCAAGAGGGACTTGACGAAGAGACCCAGTACTTC.

The chain links TRBV5-6 to TRBJ2-5, with TRBD1 matching 7 bases. CDR3 length: 14 residues. The V and J ends lost 4 bases and 2 bases, in that order; junction bases with no gene match: 5. CDR1 is SGHDT, CDR2 YYEEEE, per germline. CDR3 nucleotide sequence: TGTGCCAGCAGCCCGATCAGGGGGCAAGAGACCCAGTACTTC. As protein: CASSPIRGQETQYF.

The chain recombines TRBV28 with TRBJ2-1; the D gene is possibly TRBD2 (5 bases). The V end was cut by 6 bases, the J end by 3 bases, with 12 bases between. This CDR3 spans 14 amino acids. In germline, CDR1 is MDHEN, CDR2 SYDVKM. DNA of the CDR3: TGTGCCAGCAGGGACTCCACCTACTACAATGAGCAGTTCTTC. Translating it yields CASRDSTYYNEQFF.

The V and J genes are TRBV6-6 and TRBJ1-1; 8 nucleotides line up with TRBD1. Germline assignment: CDR1 MNHNY and CDR2 SVGAGI (reference sequence). This CDR3 has 15 amino acids. The V and J ends lost 5 bases and 6 bases, in that order; junction bases with no gene match: 11. The CDR3 reads CASSSATGEVAEAFF. The CDR3 coding sequence is TGTGCCAGCAGTAGCGCGACAGGGGAGGTTGCTGAAGCTTTCTTT.

This clone was seen only a few times. This rearrangement joins TRBV19 to TRBJ2-5; 10 positions match TRBD1. Germline V gene data show CDR1 as LNHDA and CDR2 as SQIVND (reference sequence). The CDR3 consists of 15 residues. With V trimmed by 4 bases and J by 5 bases, 7 bases remained unmatched. The CDR3: CASSTGTGASETQYF. DNA for the CDR3: TGTGCCAGTAGTACCGGGACAGGGGCCAGCGAGACCCAGTACTTC.

This sequence joins TRBV5-5 and TRBJ2-5; D is uncertain. Germline lookup yields CDR1 SGHKS and CDR2 YYEKEE (reference sequence). The length of the CDR3 is 13 residues. The V end was cut by 3 bases, the J end by 3 bases, with 9 bases between. In nucleotides, the CDR3 is TGTGCCAGCAGCTGGATAGCCGAAGAGACCCAGTACTTC. It yields the protein CASSWIAEETQYF.

This clone occurred a few times. The rearrangement joins TRBV28 to TRBJ1-2; D is unresolved. The V gene lost 2 bases and the J gene lost 8 bases, with 9 bases spanning the gap. The germline V gene encodes CDR1 MDHEN and CDR2 SYDVKM. The CDR3 is made up of 12 amino acids. CDR3 nucleotide sequence: TGTGCCAGCAGTTTAAACCAGTTGGGCTACACCTTC. Its protein product is CASSLNQLGYTF.

This clone was found a few times. The CDR3 DNA is TGTGCCAGCAGTTTATTACAGAACACTGAAGCTTTCTTT. Amino acid sequence: CASSLLQNTEAFF. The chain is built from TRBV28 and TRBJ1-1; D not resolved. The V gene lost 1 base and the J gene lost 1 base, with 4 bases spanning the gap. This CDR3 is built from 13 residues. Germline-derived CDR1 and CDR2 are MDHEN and SYDVKM.

The table lists this clone with a few counts. The rearrangement links TRBV4-3 to TRBJ2-7, with TRBD1 matching 7 bases. Germline loops: CDR1 LGHNA, CDR2 YSLEER. CDR3 size: 15 residues. J was trimmed by 7 bases and V by 4 bases; bases with no gene match: 13. CDR3 region: CASSRGGQPPGEQYF. CDR3 coding DNA: TGCGCCAGCAGCCGAGGGGGACAGCCTCCTGGGGAGCAGTACTTC.

This clone was recorded a few times. V gene TRBV7-9 combines with J gene TRBJ2-4, with D unclear. Germline-derived CDR1 and CDR2 are SEHNR and FQNEAQ (reference sequence). CDR3 length: 15 residues. The ends were cut back, 3 bases at V and 4 bases at J, with 13 bases in the middle. The CDR3 sequence: CASSLGSSEKNIQYF. The CDR3 DNA is TGTGCCAGCAGCTTGGGTAGTTCTGAGAAAAACATTCAGTACTTC. Full variable domain (remainder filled in from reference TRBV7-9 and TRBJ2-4): DTGVSQNPRHKITKRGQNVTFRCDPISEHNRLYWYRQTLGQGPEFLTYFQNEAQLEKSRLLSDRFSAERPKGSFSTLEIQRTEQGDSAMYLCASSLGSSEKNIQYFGAGTRLSVL.

CDR3 coding DNA: TGTGCCAGCAGCCAAACAGTATCCAGCGGTTTGACCTACGAGCAGTACTTC. Its translation is CASSQTVSSGLTYEQYF. The chain is built from TRBV7-9 and TRBJ2-7, with a weak D call TRBD2 (5 bases). The CDR3 has 17 residues. V lost 5 bases and J lost 2, with 22 bases in between. Germline CDR1 reads SEHNR; CDR2 reads FQNEAQ (reference sequence).

This clone was detected only a few times. The V call is TRBV7-2, the J call TRBJ1-3; TRBD1 agrees at 7 bases. With 5 bases clipped from V and 8 bases from J, the junction kept 15 bases outside the gene matches. The germline V gene encodes CDR1 SGHTA and CDR2 FQGNSA. The CDR3 runs to 16 residues. CDR3 sequence reads: CASSVPGQLGGHTIYF. CDR3 DNA: TGTGCCAGCAGCGTCCCGGGACAGCTAGGGGGTCACACCATATATTTT.

V is TRBV5-1 and J is TRBJ1-2; no definite D call. Germline V gene sequence: CDR1 SGHRS, CDR2 YFSETQ. Trimming cost V 3 bases and J 4 bases, with 10 bases left between them. The CDR3 totals 13 residues. In DNA, the CDR3 is TGCGCCAGCAGCTACCGGGCCGTCTATGGCTACACCTTC. Protein sequence: CASSYRAVYGYTF.

This clone was found a few times. The rearrangement joins TRBV27 to TRBJ2-7; 10 positions agree with TRBD1. V was clipped by 4 bases and J by 7 bases; unmatched bases: 10. CDR3 length: 15 amino acids. Germline-derived CDR1 and CDR2 are MNHEY and SMNVEV (reference sequence). CDR3 sequence (DNA): TGTGCCAGCAGTTCACGGGACAGGGGATCCGGAGAGCAGTACTTC. It translates to CASSSRDRGSGEQYF.

This chain links TRBV29-1 with TRBJ2-7, with 7 bases aligning to TRBD1. CDR3 size: 13 residues. CDR1 and CDR2 (germline): SQVTM, ANQGSEA. With V trimmed by 7 bases and J by 4 bases, 10 bases remained unmatched. CDR3 residues: CSAFQDRTYEQYF. DNA for the CDR3: TGCAGCGCCTTCCAGGACAGGACTTACGAGCAGTACTTC.

This clone has more than one count but fewer than ten. The V call is TRBV27, the J call TRBJ2-4, with 9 bases aligning to TRBD1. CDR1 is MNHEY, CDR2 SMNVEV, per germline (reference sequence). The junction had 6 bases not matched to a gene; V was cut back by 5 bases and J by 1 base. This CDR3 is built from 16 residues. CDR3 in DNA: TGTGCCAGCAGTCTGGGACAGGGAATGGCCAAAAACATTCAGTACTTC. Translation gives CASSLGQGMAKNIQYF.

The J gene is TRBJ2-2, the V gene TRBV5-4; the D is unclear. This CDR3 is built from 15 residues. Germline assignment: CDR1 SGHNT and CDR2 YYREEE (reference sequence). With 2 bases removed from V and 1 base from J, the gap between germline ends came to 9 bases. The CDR3, as DNA: TGTGCCAGCAGCTTCTGGACGGTGAACACCGGGGAGCTGTTTTTT. As protein: CASSFWTVNTGELFF.

The rearrangement uses TRBV9 and TRBJ2-7; D is undetermined. V gave up 0 bases and J gave up 6 bases, with 10 bases separating them. CDR1 is SGDLS and CDR2 is YYNGEE in the germline V gene. The CDR3 has 13 residues. In DNA, the CDR3 is TGTGCCAGCAGCGTAGACATGTCGAGCGAGCAGTACTTC. It translates to CASSVDMSSEQYF.

V usage is TRBV4-1 and J usage is TRBJ1-2; tentatively, D is TRBD1 (5 bases). Trimming removed 0 bases at V and 1 base at J, with 9 bases between. Germline assignment: CDR1 MGHRA and CDR2 YSYEKL. The CDR3 runs 15 residues. The CDR3 spells CASSQDGGINYGYTF. For the CDR3, the DNA is TGCGCCAGCAGCCAAGATGGGGGGATTAACTATGGCTACACCTTC.

This clone has just a few counts. This sequence joins TRBV7-2 and TRBJ2-7; the match to TRBD1 covers 7 bases. The J segment lost 2 bases and the V segment lost 1 base, leaving 8 bases of the junction unmatched. CDR3 size: 16 residues. The germline gives CDR1 SGHTA, CDR2 FQGNSA. CDR3 sequence reads: CASSLGWAGGPYEQYF. Written as DNA, the CDR3 is TGTGCCAGCAGCTTAGGATGGGCAGGGGGACCCTACGAGCAGTACTTC. Filled out from reference TRBV7-2 and TRBJ2-7, the complete variable domain reads GAGVSQSPSNKVTEKGKDVELRCDPISGHTALYWYRQSLGQGLEFLIYFQGNSAPDKSGLPSDRFSAERTGGSVSTLTIQRTQQEDSAVYLCASSLGWAGGPYEQYFGPGTRLTVT.

This clone was found a few times. For the CDR3, the DNA is TGTGCCAGCAGCCAAGACCGTCTAGCCGGCACCGGGGAGCTGTTTTTT. Translation gives CASSQDRLAGTGELFF. The gene calls are TRBV4-2 and TRBJ2-2; TRBD2 might be the D (5 bases). Trimming removed 0 bases from V and 4 bases from J, with 12 bases in between. The V gene's germline CDR1 is LGHNA and CDR2 YNFKEQ. CDR3 length: 16 amino acids.